One T cell receptor beta chain is described in this entry. The antigen it recognizes is unknown. No base quality information exists; no much larger clone differs at one position. One collaborating source in Seattle enrolled patients while the patients were actively infected and followed the patients over time throughout the course of disease. Each collaborating institution followed its own protocols to collect whole blood in K2EDTA tubes. For TCRbeta analysis, collaborator samples were shipped as frozen whole blood, as isolated PBMCs, or as DNA extracted from either sample type. TCRbeta CDR3 regions were amplified from genomic DNA by means of the immunoSEQ Assay, a bias-controlled multiplex PCR. The original pipeline was this. The number of nucleated cells in each sample was estimated by amplification of reference gene primers within the assay. Sequence reads were collapsed and filtered to measure the absolute abundance of every unique TCRbeta CDR3 rearrangement. Productive Simpson clonality was computed per sample as the square root of Simpson's diversity index over productive rearrangements. The immuneACCESS repertoire file appears here via TCRdb, limited to in-frame rearrangements. These files lack a portion of the clones; in checked studies, under half of the deficit traces to unresolved V genes, and the cause of the others is not known. V and J calls and clone size are those listed in that table; D and trimming were worked out from the DNA. For this sample the table gives more than 80,000 clones, of which 70% to 80% were detected only once. The ten largest account for 6.2% of the sample.

The data belong to a study of blood T cell repertoires in COVID-19 (dated by TCRdb to between 2020 and 2021). About the investigation overall: Collaborator samples came from the United States, Italy and Spain and covered acute and convalescent phases of COVID-19. The repertoires were made available in a free public database intended to serve as a resource for research on the immune response to SARS-CoV-2. The material from the prospective study consisted of cDNA or gDNA derived from T cells, B-cell-depleted T cells, or PBMCs. The samples were drawn from the first 160 participants of the ongoing ImmuneRACE study and from 950 to 1,500 subjects provided by 6 global collaborators. Nearly every sample came with metadata listing a de-identified subject ID, COVID-19 status, age in years and sex. Where available, HLA class I and class II types were taken from metadata supplied by the sample provider and were not determined by assay-based typing. Deeply sampled blood TCRbeta repertoires from subjects exposed to, actively infected with, or recovered from COVID-19 were included in the dataset.

What the study reported, not specific to this receptor: How much clinical and demographic metadata was included differed by source and by participant, and the metadata was provided uncurated.

The sample taken for sequencing was peripheral blood. The receptor comes from a man at least 80 years old with COVID-19, enrolled during active disease.

CDR3 sequence: CASKPGQLYTEAFF. The base sequence is TGTGCCAGTAAGCCGGGACAGTTATACACTGAAGCTTTCTTT. The chain links TRBV11-1 with TRBJ1-1; 7 of the junction bases match TRBD1. Compared with germline, V lacks 9 bases and J lacks 3 bases; bases without a gene match: 10. Its CDR3 holds 14 amino acids, cysteine through phenylalanine. The read is trimmed to its CDR3 DNA, 42 bases read in frame from base 1. The germline V gene (reference sequence) yields SGHAT for CDR1 and FQDESV for CDR2.